This TCR beta chain originates from a study of T-cell reconstitution after alpha-beta-depleted transplantation in children. V was shortened by 3 bases and J by 4 bases, with 13 bases between the two germline ends. CDR1 is KGHSH, CDR2 LQKENI, per germline. The CDR3 is made up of 15 amino acids. Unique molecular identifiers were used in preparing the TCRbeta library. TCRdb recomputed calls from the PCR reads with MiXCR, one row per CDR3 protein. This sample carries hundreds of thousands of distinct CDR3 sequences, approximately 13% of them seen once, and the ten largest clones take 2.2%. Notes on the study in general: Newly produced T cells mostly provided counts and TCRbeta diversity after one year, as hyperexpanded clones declined. Several patients had high TCRbeta diversity at day 60; it came from surviving recipient T cells and thymic progenitors. Several hundred expanded graft clones reportedly supplied alpha-beta T cells about two months after transplant.

Notes on this clonotype: Its antigen is not identified.

This sequence originates from a male patient under 18 who had a stem cell transplant for acute myeloid leukemia, so the T cells may come from the graft donor. This sequence joins TRBV18 and TRBJ2-1; D ambiguous. The material was PBMCs, mostly from graft donor cells, obtained 360 days after TCRalphabeta/CD19-depleted stem cell transplant. The CDR3 sequence is CASSPSNGPYNEQFF. The CDR3 DNA reads as TGTGCCAGCTCACCCTCGAACGGACCGTACAATGAGCAGTTCTTC.